Below, 24 T cell receptor beta chains from the same sample are listed, as sequenced in a study of cytomegalovirus exposure and HLA in healthy donors. TCRdb's table, derived via immunoSEQ multiplex PCR, lists solely in-frame clones and lacks some. The sample carries over 200,000 clones, 85% to 90% recorded once. Sequencing was carried out using PBMCs. The receptors come from a woman under 30 in good health and CMV-seronegative.

This chain links TRBV6-1 with TRBJ1-1; D is undetermined. Looked up from germline, CDR1 is MNHNS and CDR2 is SASEGT. V dropped 6 bases and J dropped 1 base, with 9 bases sitting between them. This CDR3 is built from 13 residues. Here the CDR3 reads CASSLTGNTEAFF. CDR3 coding DNA: TGTGCCAGCAGCTTGACGGGGAACACTGAAGCTTTCTTT.

This clone was seen only once. The chain couples TRBV28 to TRBJ1-1, with D tentatively TRBD1 (6 bases). The V end was cut by 1 base, the J end by 1 base, with 19 bases between. Germline V gene lookup returns CDR1 MDHEN and CDR2 SYDVKM. There are 18 residues in the CDR3. In DNA, the CDR3 is TGTGCCAGCAGTTTATCCCGAAGGACAGAAGGGGGGAACACTGAAGCTTTCTTT. The encoded protein is CASSLSRRTEGGNTEAFF.

The chain has TRBV5-1 and TRBJ1-1; 8 bases map to TRBD1. Germline loops: CDR1 SGHRS, CDR2 YFSETQ. The CDR3 is 16 residues long. After removal of 7 bases from V and 0 bases from J, the junction contained 11 bases not matched to a gene. The CDR3 loop reads CASQRSGTGLNTEAFF. DNA for the CDR3: TGCGCCAGCCAAAGGAGTGGGACAGGTCTGAACACTGAAGCTTTCTTT.

This rearrangement joins TRBV6-5 to TRBJ1-2; weak D call: TRBD1 (5 bases). The CDR3 sequence is 14 residues long. Trimming pared 0 bases from V and 14 bases from J, leaving 19 bases between. The germline gives CDR1 MNHEY, CDR2 SVGAGI. The DNA of the CDR3 is TGTGCCAGCAGTTACTCGTCCCTGGACATACTGGTTACCTTC. Its translation is CASSYSSLDILVTF.

Here the CDR3 DNA reads TGTGCCAGCAGCGCGGGACAGGGGGCCTACACCATATATTTT. Its protein is CASSAGQGAYTIYF. The V gene is TRBV7-2, the J gene TRBJ1-3, with 12 bases identical to TRBD1. Germline V gene sequence: CDR1 SGHTA, CDR2 FQGNSA. The CDR3 has 14 residues. Germline trimming cut 5 bases from V and 8 bases from J; bases unmatched to any gene: 4.

The chain couples TRBV28 to TRBJ2-7; 14 positions agree with TRBD2. Germline CDR1 reads MDHEN; CDR2 reads SYDVKM. Trimming cost V 3 bases and J 7 bases; bases outside gene matches: 2. The CDR3 is 14 residues long. CDR3 region: CASSLGLAGVEQYF. The CDR3 DNA reads as TGTGCCAGCAGTTTGGGACTAGCGGGAGTAGAGCAGTACTTC.

The rearrangement uses TRBV7-9 and TRBJ1-4; 9 bases are a match to TRBD1. V dropped 7 bases and J dropped 7; count of bases not matched to a gene: 10. The CDR3 is 15 residues long. From germline, CDR1 is SEHNR and CDR2 FQNEAQ (reference sequence). As DNA, the CDR3 is TGTGCCAGCATCCCCGCCGGGACAGGGAGTGAAAAACTGTTTTTT. This encodes CASIPAGTGSEKLFF.

The chain combines TRBV15 with TRBJ1-2; 10 positions agree with TRBD1. The CDR3 spans 14 residues. Germline trimming cut 5 bases from V and 7 bases from J; bases unmatched to any gene: 7. Germline CDR1 is LNHNV and CDR2 is YYDKDF (reference sequence). CDR3 amino acids: CATSGGTGVGGYTF. DNA for the CDR3: TGTGCCACCAGCGGTGGGACAGGGGTTGGTGGCTACACCTTC. Based on the CDR3 plus reference TRBV15 and TRBJ1-2, the full variable domain is DAMVIQNPRYQVTQFGKPVTLSCSQTLNHNVMYWYQQKSSQAPKLLFHYYDKDFNNEADTPDNFQSRRPNTSFCFLDIRSPGLGDTAMYLCATSGGTGVGGYTFGSGTRLTVV.

This clone was recorded only once. This chain connects TRBV14 to TRBJ2-1, with D possibly matching TRBD2 (6 bases). V was shortened by 4 bases and J by 0 bases, with 13 bases between the two germline ends. CDR1 SGHDN and CDR2 FVKESK come from the germline V gene. This CDR3 region has 16 residues. CDR3 in amino acids: CASSRNLGGSYNEQFF. The CDR3 DNA reads as TGTGCCAGCAGCCGGAACCTGGGGGGCTCCTACAATGAGCAGTTCTTC.

This clone has only one observation. The V and J genes are TRBV4-2 and TRBJ1-2; 9 bases map to TRBD1. The V segment lost 1 base and the J segment 1 base; nucleotides outside the gene matches: 4. This CDR3 has 16 residues. Germline loops: CDR1 LGHNA, CDR2 YNFKEQ. The DNA of the CDR3 is TGTGCCAGCAGCCAAGGGGACAGGGCGATTAACTATGGCTACACCTTC. It codes for CASSQGDRAINYGYTF.

This clone was counted only a few times. The V gene is TRBV10-3, the J gene TRBJ2-7; 9 nucleotides agree with TRBD2. Germline V gene data show CDR1 as ENHRY and CDR2 as SYGVKD. The CDR3 spans 17 residues. J lost 7 bases, V lost 0 bases, and 13 bases had no gene match. CDR3 sequence reads: CAISESGLAIPGGEQYF. The CDR3 DNA reads TGTGCCATCAGTGAGTCTGGACTAGCGATTCCAGGGGGGGAGCAGTACTTC.

V usage is TRBV10-3 and J usage is TRBJ2-7, with 7 nucleotides matching TRBD1. V trimming: 3 bases; J trimming: 0 bases; junction bases outside the gene matches: 8. The CDR3 is made up of 16 amino acids. Germline CDR1 ENHRY, CDR2 SYGVKD. This CDR3 reads CAISDPGTEYSYEQYF. For the CDR3, the DNA is TGTGCCATCAGTGACCCCGGGACAGAGTACTCCTACGAGCAGTACTTC.

Only one count was recorded for this clone. The chain links TRBV5-6 to TRBJ2-5, with a weak D call TRBD2 (5 bases). V gave up 6 bases and J gave up 2 bases, with 14 bases separating them. The CDR3 is 14 amino acids. Germline V gene sequence: CDR1 SGHDT, CDR2 YYEEEE. The CDR3 DNA reads as TGTGCCAGCAACTTCCTGAGGAGGCAAGAGACCCAGTACTTC. As protein: CASNFLRRQETQYF.

The rearrangement links TRBV28 to TRBJ2-1; a weak D match, TRBD2 (5 bases). Germline V lookup: CDR1 MDHEN, CDR2 SYDVKM. The CDR3 covers 14 residues. Trimming removed 4 bases from V and 6 bases from J, with 13 bases in between. DNA for the CDR3: TGTGCCAGCAGTTGGAGCGGTACCTCCAATGAGCAGTTCTTC. Its translation: CASSWSGTSNEQFF.

The V call is TRBV6-5, the J call TRBJ2-7; 7 bases match TRBD1. The CDR3 contains 15 residues. Germline CDR1 is MNHEY and CDR2 is SVGAGI. Unmatched junction bases numbered 2, after V lost 0 bases and J lost 0 bases. In nucleotides, the CDR3 is TGTGCCAGCAGTTACTCGACAGGGTTCTCCTACGAGCAGTACTTC. Translating gives CASSYSTGFSYEQYF.

The chain couples TRBV30 to TRBJ2-1; 8 nucleotides agree with TRBD1. The CDR3 length is 12 residues. Germline trimming cut 5 bases from V and 8 bases from J; bases unmatched to any gene: 5. CDR1 is GTSNPN and CDR2 is SVGIG in the germline V gene (reference sequence). As DNA, the CDR3 is TGTGCCTGGTTCATACAGGGGGATGAGCAGTTCTTC. Residues: CAWFIQGDEQFF.

The CDR3 sequence is CSVGVPQGTEAFF. The CDR3 bases are TGCAGCGTTGGGGTACCTCAGGGCACTGAAGCTTTCTTT. The chain carries TRBV29-1 and TRBJ1-1, with D perhaps TRBD1 (5 bases). Trimming took off 4 bases at V and 4 bases at J, with 13 bases between the two ends. This CDR3 region has 13 residues. Germline CDR1 SQVTM, CDR2 ANQGSEA. The full variable domain, with the rest looked up from reference TRBV29-1 and TRBJ1-1, is SAVISQKPSRDICQRGTSLTIQCQVDSQVTMMFWYRQQPGQSLTLIATANQGSEATYESGFVIDKFPISRPNLTFSTLTVSNMSPEDSSIYLCSVGVPQGTEAFFGQGTRLTVV.

This rearrangement joins TRBV19 to TRBJ2-3, with 9 nucleotides matching TRBD1. Germline lookup yields CDR1 LNHDA and CDR2 SQIVND (reference sequence). V shed 4 bases and J 5 bases; nucleotides not matched to a gene: 10. The CDR3 has 16 residues. CDR3 residues: CASSTTGQGIEDTQYF. The CDR3, as DNA: TGTGCCAGTAGTACTACGGGACAGGGTATCGAAGATACGCAGTATTTT.

This sequence joins TRBV10-3 and TRBJ2-5, with 7 bases aligning to TRBD2. The germline gives CDR1 ENHRY, CDR2 SYGVKD. CDR3 length: 16 residues. V was clipped by 0 bases and J by 4 bases; unmatched bases: 8. The CDR3 sequence is CAISESGGLGGETQYF. The CDR3, as DNA: TGTGCCATCAGTGAGTCGGGAGGGCTCGGGGGAGAGACCCAGTACTTC.

CDR3 amino acids: CSVDQGWDGYTF. The DNA for the CDR3 is TGCAGCGTTGATCAGGGCTGGGATGGCTACACCTTC. The chain uses TRBV29-1 and TRBJ1-2; D perhaps matches TRBD1 (5 bases). Germline values: CDR1 SQVTM, CDR2 ANQGSEA. The V end lost 3 bases, the J end lost 6 bases, and 11 bases lay between the germline ends. The CDR3 extends over 12 amino acids.

This clone was detected only once. This rearrangement joins TRBV4-2 to TRBJ1-4, with a tentative D call TRBD1 (6 bases). The CDR3 runs 18 residues. The germline gives CDR1 LGHNA, CDR2 YNFKEQ. The V end lost 0 bases, the J end lost 0 bases, and 14 bases lay between the germline ends. Here the CDR3 DNA reads TGTGCCAGCAGCCAAGACTCCGGGACACCCTCAACTAATGAAAAACTGTTTTTT. This codes for CASSQDSGTPSTNEKLFF.

The rearrangement uses TRBV6-1 and TRBJ2-3, with 8 bases fitting TRBD2. V lost 6 bases and J lost 1; bases outside the gene matches: 3. CDR3 length equals 14 residues. Per germline, CDR1 MNHNS and CDR2 SASEGT. The CDR3 sequence: CASSHSGGTDTQYF. CDR3 in DNA: TGTGCCAGCAGCCATAGCGGGGGCACAGATACGCAGTATTTT.

The V and J genes are TRBV2 and TRBJ1-2, with TRBD1 as a possible D gene (5 bases). Trimming pared 3 bases from V and 4 bases from J, leaving 12 bases between. The CDR3 loop spans 14 amino acids. Germline loops: CDR1 SNHLY, CDR2 FYNNEI. The chain's CDR3 is CASSDQGTVYGYTF. The CDR3 coding sequence is TGTGCCAGCAGTGATCAGGGTACGGTCTATGGCTACACCTTC.

This chain joins TRBV7-3 and TRBJ2-3; the match to TRBD2 covers 10 bases. CDR1 is SGHTA and CDR2 is FQGTGA in the germline V gene. There are 15 residues in the CDR3. Trimming took 6 bases from V and 5 from J; bases not matched to a gene: 8. The CDR3 nucleotides read TGTGCCAGCAGGGCTAGCGGGAGCTCGGTAGATACGCAGTATTTT. It yields the protein CASRASGSSVDTQYF.